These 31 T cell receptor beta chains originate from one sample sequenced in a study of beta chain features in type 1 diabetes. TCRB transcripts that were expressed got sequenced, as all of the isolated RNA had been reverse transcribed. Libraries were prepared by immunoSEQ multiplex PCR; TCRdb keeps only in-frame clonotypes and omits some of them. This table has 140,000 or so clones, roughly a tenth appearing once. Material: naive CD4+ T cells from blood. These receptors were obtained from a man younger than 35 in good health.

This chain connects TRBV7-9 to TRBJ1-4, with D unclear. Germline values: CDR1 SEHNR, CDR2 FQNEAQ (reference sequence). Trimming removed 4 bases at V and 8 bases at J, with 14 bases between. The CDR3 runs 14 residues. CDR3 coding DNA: TGTGCCAGCAGCTCGGGAGGCAGTGAGGAAAAACTGTTTTTT. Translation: CASSSGGSEEKLFF.

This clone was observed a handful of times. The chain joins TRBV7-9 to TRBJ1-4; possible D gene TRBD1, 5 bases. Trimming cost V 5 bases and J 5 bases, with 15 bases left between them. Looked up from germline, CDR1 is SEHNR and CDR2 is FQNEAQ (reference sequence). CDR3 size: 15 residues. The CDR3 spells CASSRDSAGNEKLFF. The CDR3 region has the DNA TGTGCCAGCAGCCGCGACAGTGCGGGGAATGAAAAACTGTTTTTT.

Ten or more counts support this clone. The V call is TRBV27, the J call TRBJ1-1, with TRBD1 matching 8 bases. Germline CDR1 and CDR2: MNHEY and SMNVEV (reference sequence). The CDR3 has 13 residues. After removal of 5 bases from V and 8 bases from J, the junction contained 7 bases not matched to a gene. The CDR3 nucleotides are TGTGCCAGCAGTCTAGGGACAGGTCAGGAAGCTTTCTTT. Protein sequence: CASSLGTGQEAFF.

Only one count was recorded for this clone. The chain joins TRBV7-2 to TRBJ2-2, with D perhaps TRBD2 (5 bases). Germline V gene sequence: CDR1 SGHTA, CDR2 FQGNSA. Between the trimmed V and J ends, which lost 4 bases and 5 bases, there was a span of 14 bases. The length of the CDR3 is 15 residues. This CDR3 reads CASSSRLTRTGELFF. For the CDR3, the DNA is TGTGCCAGCAGCTCCCGACTAACTCGAACCGGGGAGCTGTTTTTT.

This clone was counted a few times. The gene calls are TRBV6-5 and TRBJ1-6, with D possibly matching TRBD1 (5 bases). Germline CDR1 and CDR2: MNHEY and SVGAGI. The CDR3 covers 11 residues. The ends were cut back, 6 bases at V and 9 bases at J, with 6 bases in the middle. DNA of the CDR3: TGTGCCAGCAGCACAGGTTCACCCCTCCACTTT. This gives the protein CASSTGSPLHF.

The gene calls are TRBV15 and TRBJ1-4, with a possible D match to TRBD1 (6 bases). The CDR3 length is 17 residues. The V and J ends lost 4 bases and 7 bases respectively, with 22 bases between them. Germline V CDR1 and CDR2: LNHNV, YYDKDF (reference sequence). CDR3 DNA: TGTGCCACCAGCATAAGGCAGGGGATGTGGCTGGGTGAAAAACTGTTTTTT. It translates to CATSIRQGMWLGEKLFF.

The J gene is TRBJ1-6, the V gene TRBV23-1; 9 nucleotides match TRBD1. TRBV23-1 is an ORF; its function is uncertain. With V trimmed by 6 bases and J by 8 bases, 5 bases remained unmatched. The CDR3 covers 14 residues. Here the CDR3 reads CASSRGQGYSPLHF. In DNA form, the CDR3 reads TGCGCCAGCAGCCGGGGACAGGGTTATTCACCCCTCCACTTT.

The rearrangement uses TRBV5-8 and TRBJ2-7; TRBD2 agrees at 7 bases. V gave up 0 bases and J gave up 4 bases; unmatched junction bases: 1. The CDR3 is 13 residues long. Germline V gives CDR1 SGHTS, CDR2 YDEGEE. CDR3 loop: CASSLVGGYEQYF. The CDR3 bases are TGTGCCAGCAGCTTGGTGGGGGGGTACGAGCAGTACTTC.

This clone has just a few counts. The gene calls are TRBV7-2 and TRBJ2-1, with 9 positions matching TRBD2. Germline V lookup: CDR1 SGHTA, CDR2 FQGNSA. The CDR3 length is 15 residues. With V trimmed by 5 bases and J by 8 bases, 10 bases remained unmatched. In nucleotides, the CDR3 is TGTGCCAGCAGCCCCCTGGCGGGGGGGCCTTATGAGCAGTTCTTC. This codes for CASSPLAGGPYEQFF.

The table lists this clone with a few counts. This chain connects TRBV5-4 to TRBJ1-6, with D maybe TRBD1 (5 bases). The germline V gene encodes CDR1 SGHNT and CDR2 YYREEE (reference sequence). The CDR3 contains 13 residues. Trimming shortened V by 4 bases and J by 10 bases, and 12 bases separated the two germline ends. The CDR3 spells CASSDKDNSPLHF. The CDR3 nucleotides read TGTGCCAGCAGCGATAAGGACAACTCACCCCTCCACTTT.

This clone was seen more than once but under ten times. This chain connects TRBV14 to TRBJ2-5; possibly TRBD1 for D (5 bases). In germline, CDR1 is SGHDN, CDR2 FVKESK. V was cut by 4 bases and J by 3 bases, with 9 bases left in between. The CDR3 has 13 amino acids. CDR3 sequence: CASSPDRKETQYF. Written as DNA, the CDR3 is TGTGCCAGCAGCCCCGACAGAAAAGAGACCCAGTACTTC.

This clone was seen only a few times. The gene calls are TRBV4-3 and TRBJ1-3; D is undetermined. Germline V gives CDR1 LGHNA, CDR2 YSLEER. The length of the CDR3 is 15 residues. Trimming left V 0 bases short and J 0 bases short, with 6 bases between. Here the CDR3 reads CASSQDGVSGNTIYF. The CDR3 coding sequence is TGCGCCAGCAGCCAAGACGGAGTCTCTGGAAACACCATATATTTT.

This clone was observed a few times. The CDR3 is CSVVGLAGGPTDTQYF. The DNA for the CDR3 is TGCAGCGTTGTAGGCCTAGCGGGGGGGCCCACAGATACGCAGTATTTT. The genes are TRBV29-1 and TRBJ2-3, with 12 bases aligning to TRBD2. There are 16 residues in the CDR3. V trimming: 4 bases; J trimming: 2 bases; junction bases outside the gene matches: 7. Germline loops: CDR1 SQVTM, CDR2 ANQGSEA.

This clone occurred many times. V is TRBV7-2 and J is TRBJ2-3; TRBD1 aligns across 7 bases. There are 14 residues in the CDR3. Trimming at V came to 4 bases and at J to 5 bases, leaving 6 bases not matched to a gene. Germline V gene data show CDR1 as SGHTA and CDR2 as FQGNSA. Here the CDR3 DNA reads TGTGCCAGCAGCTCCGGACAGGCCCAAGATACGCAGTATTTT. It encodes CASSSGQAQDTQYF.

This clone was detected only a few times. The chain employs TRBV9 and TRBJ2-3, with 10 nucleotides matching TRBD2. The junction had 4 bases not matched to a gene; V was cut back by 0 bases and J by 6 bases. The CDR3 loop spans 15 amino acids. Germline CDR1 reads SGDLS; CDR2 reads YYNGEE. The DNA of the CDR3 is TGTGCCAGCAGCGTAGTGGCTAGCGGGGGTGATACGCAGTATTTT. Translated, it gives CASSVVASGGDTQYF.

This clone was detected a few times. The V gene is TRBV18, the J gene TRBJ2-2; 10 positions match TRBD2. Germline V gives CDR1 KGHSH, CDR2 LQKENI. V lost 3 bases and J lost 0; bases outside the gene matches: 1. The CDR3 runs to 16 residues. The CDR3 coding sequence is TGTGCCAGCTCACCGGGGACTAGCGCGAACACCGGGGAGCTGTTTTTT. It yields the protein CASSPGTSANTGELFF.

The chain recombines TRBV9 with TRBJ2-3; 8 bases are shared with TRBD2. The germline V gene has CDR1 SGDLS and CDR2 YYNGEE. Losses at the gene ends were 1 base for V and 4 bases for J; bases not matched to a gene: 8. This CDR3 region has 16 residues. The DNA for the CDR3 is TGTGCCAGCAGCGTACGGGCTAGCGGGTTGGCAGATACGCAGTATTTT. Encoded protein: CASSVRASGLADTQYF.

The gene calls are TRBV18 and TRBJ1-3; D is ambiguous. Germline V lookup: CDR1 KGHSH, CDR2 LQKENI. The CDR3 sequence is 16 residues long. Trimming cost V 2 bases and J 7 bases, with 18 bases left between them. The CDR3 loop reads CASSPRNIIPRNTIYF. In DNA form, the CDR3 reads TGTGCCAGCTCACCAAGGAATATTATCCCGAGGAACACCATATATTTT.

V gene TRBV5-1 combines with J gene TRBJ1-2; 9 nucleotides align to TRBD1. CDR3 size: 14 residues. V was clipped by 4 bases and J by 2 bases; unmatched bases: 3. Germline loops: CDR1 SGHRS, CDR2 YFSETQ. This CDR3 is CASSIGQGNYGYTF. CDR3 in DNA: TGCGCCAGCAGCATCGGACAGGGGAACTATGGCTACACCTTC.

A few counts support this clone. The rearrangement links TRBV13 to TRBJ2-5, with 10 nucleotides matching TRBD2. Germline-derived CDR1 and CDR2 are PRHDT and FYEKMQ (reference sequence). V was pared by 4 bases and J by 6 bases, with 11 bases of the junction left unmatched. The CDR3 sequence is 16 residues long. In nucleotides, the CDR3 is TGTGCCAGCAGCTCCCGTTGGACTAGCGGAGGGAAGACCCAGTACTTC. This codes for CASSSRWTSGGKTQYF.

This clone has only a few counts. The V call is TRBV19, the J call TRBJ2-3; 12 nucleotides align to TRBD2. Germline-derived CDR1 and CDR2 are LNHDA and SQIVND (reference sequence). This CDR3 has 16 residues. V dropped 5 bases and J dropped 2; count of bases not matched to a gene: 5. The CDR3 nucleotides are TGTGCCAGTAGTCCAGGACTAGCGGGGAACACAGATACGCAGTATTTT. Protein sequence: CASSPGLAGNTDTQYF. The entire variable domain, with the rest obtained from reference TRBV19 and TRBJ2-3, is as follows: DGGITQSPKYLFRKEGQNVTLSCEQNLNHDAMYWYRQDPGQGLRLIYYSQIVNDFQKGDIAEGYSVSREKKESFPLTVTSAQKNPTAFYLCASSPGLAGNTDTQYFGPGTRLTVL.

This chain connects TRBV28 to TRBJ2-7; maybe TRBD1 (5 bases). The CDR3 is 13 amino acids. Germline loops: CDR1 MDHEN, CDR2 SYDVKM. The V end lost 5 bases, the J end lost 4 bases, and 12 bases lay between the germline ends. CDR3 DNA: TGTGCCAGCAGTACCCCACAGGTATACGAGCAGTACTTC. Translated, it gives CASSTPQVYEQYF. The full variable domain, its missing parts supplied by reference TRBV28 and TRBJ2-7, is DVKVTQSSRYLVKRTGEKVFLECVQDMDHENMFWYRQDPGLGLRLIYFSYDVKMKEKGDIPEGYSVSREKKERFSLILESASTNQTSMYLCASSTPQVYEQYFGPGTRLTVT.

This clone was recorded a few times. The CDR3 bases are TGTGCCAGCAGTTCCCAGGGTGGATTATTGGAAAAACTGTTTTTT. Amino acid sequence: CASSSQGGLLEKLFF. The V and J genes are TRBV28 and TRBJ1-4, with D perhaps TRBD1 (5 bases). This CDR3 has 15 residues. Germline lookup yields CDR1 MDHEN and CDR2 SYDVKM. Trimming pared 4 bases from V and 8 bases from J, leaving 17 bases between.

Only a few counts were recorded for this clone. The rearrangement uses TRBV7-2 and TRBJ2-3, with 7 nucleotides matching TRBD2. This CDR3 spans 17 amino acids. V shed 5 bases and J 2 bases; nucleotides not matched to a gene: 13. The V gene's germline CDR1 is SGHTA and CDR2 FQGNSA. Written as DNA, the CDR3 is TGTGCCAGCAGCGCCCTGGGAGGTGGGGGGGTCACAGATACGCAGTATTTT. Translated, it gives CASSALGGGGVTDTQYF.

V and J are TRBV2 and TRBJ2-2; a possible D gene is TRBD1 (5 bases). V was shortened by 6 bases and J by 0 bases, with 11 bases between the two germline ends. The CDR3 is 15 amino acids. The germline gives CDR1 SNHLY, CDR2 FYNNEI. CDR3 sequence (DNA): TGTGCCAGCAGCCAGGGCTATGCGAACACCGGGGAGCTGTTTTTT. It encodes CASSQGYANTGELFF.

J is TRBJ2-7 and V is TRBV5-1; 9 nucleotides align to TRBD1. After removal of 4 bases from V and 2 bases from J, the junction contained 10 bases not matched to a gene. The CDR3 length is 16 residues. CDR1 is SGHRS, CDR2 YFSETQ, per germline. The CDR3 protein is CASSLAGTGPTYEQYF. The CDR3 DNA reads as TGCGCCAGCAGCCTGGCCGGGACAGGGCCAACCTACGAGCAGTACTTC. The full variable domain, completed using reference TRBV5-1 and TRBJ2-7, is KAGVTQTPRYLIKTRGQQVTLSCSPISGHRSVSWYQQTPGQGLQFLFEYFSETQRNKGNFPGRFSGRQFSNSRSEMNVSTLELGDSALYLCASSLAGTGPTYEQYFGPGTRLTVT.

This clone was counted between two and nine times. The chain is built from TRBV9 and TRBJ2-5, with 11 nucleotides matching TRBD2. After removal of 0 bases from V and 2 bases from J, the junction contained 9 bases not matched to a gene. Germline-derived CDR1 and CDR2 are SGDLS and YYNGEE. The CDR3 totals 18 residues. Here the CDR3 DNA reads TGTGCCAGCAGCGTAGGAAAGAGGTCTAGCGGGGGGCAAGAGACCCAGTACTTC. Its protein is CASSVGKRSSGGQETQYF. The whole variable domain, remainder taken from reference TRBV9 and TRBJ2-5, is DSGVTQTPKHLITATGQRVTLRCSPRSGDLSVYWYQQSLDQGLQFLIQYYNGEERAKGNILERFSAQQFPDLHSELNLSSLELGDSALYFCASSVGKRSSGGQETQYFGPGTRLLVL.

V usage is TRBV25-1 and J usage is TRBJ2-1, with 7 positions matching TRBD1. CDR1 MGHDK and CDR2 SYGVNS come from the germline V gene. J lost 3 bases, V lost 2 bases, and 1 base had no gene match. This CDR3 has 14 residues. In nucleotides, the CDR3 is TGTGCCAGCAGTGAAGGGGACAGCTACAATGAGCAGTTCTTC. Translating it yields CASSEGDSYNEQFF.

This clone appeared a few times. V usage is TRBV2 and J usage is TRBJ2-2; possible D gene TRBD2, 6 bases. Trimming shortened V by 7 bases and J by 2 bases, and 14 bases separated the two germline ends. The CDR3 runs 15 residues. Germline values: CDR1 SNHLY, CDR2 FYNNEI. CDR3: CASIGTPLNTGELFF. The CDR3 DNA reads TGTGCCAGCATCGGGACTCCTCTTAACACCGGGGAGCTGTTTTTT.

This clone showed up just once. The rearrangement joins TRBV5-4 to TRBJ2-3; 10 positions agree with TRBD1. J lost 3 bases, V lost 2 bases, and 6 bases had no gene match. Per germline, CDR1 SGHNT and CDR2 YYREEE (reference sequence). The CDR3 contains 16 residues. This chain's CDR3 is CASSFSGTGATDTQYF. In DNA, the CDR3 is TGTGCCAGCAGCTTCTCCGGGACAGGGGCAACAGATACGCAGTATTTT. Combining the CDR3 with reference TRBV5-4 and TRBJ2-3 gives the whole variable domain ETGVTQSPTHLIKTRGQQVTLRCSSQSGHNTVSWYQQALGQGPQFIFQYYREEENGRGNFPPRFSGLQFPNYSSELNVNALELDDSALYLCASSFSGTGATDTQYFGPGTRLTVL.

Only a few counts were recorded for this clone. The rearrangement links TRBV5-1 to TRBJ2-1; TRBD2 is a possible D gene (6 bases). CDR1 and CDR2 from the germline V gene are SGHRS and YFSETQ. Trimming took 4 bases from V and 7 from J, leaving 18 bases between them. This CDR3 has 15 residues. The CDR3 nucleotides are TGCGCCAGCAGCCCCCTCGCGGGGTATCTAAATGAGCAGTTCTTC. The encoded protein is CASSPLAGYLNEQFF.